This T cell receptor beta chain was captured in a study of cytomegalovirus exposure and HLA in healthy donors. Study-level points and caveats: Presence/absence analyses assumed roughly uniform sequencing depth across donors. For TCR beta chains, V- and J-gene trimming was later linked to a missense DCLRE1C variant.

Comment on this clone: Its antigen is currently unknown.

Researchers ran the PCR with 60 Vbeta and 13 Jbeta primers. Sequencing was performed with immunoSEQ multiplex PCR; in TCRdb, only in-frame clones are kept and a portion is missing. This sample carries 95,000 to 150,000 clones, roughly 78% of them seen once, and the ten largest clones take 5.5% to 8%. These donors counted as nominally healthy when sampled, but unrecorded immune exposures were likely. This receptor was identified in a woman aged 40 to 50 in good health and CMV-seronegative. The sample was PBMCs.

The CDR3 sequence: CASSQDETGGRQPQHF. As DNA, the CDR3 is TGCGCCAGCAGCCAAGATGAGACAGGGGGCCGACAGCCCCAGCATTTT. This chain uses TRBV4-1 with TRBJ1-5; 10 nucleotides line up with TRBD1. The CDR3 is 16 amino acids. CDR1 is MGHRA and CDR2 is YSYEKL in the germline V gene. V lost 0 bases to trimming and J lost 7 bases; unmatched junction nucleotides: 6.